The present entry profiles one TCR beta chain with its context. The record originates from a study of T cells expressing NK-cell markers. The CDR3 is 20 amino acids. Per germline, CDR1 MGHRA and CDR2 YSYEKL. 5'RACE template switching with UMIs generated TCR beta cDNA. TCRdb reprocessed the 5' RACE reads and reports one entry per CDR3 protein, with no DNA. The data show about 460,000 distinct CDR3 sequences, and the top ten clones hold over 1.1%. This TCR was sampled from a woman aged 50 to 60 in good health. V is TRBV4-1 and J is TRBJ2-4; the D call from TCRdb, TRBD2, cannot be confirmed without DNA. The sequenced sample was blood T cells: a sorted CD56 or NKG2C T cell subset, CD4+ or CD8+ T cells, or bulk PBMC T cells (not recorded which). The CDR3 is CASSQATSTGPSRPKNIQYF.